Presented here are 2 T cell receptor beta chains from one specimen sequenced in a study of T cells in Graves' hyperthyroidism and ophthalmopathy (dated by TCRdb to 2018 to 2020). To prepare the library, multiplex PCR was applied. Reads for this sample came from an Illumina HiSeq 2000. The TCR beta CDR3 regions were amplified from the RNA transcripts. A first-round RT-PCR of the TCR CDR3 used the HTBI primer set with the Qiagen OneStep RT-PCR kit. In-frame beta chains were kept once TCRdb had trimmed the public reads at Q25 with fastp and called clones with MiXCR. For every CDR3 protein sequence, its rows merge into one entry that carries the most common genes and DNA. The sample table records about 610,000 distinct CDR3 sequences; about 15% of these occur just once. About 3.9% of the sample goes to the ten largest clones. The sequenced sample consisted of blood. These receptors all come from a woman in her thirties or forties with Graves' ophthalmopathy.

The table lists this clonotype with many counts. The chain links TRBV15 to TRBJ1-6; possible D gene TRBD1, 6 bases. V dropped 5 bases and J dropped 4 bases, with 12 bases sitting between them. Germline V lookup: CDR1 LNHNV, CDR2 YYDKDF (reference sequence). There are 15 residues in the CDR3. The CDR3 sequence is CATSFETGYNSPLHF. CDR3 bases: TGTGCCACCAGCTTTGAGACAGGTTATAATTCACCCCTCCACTTT.

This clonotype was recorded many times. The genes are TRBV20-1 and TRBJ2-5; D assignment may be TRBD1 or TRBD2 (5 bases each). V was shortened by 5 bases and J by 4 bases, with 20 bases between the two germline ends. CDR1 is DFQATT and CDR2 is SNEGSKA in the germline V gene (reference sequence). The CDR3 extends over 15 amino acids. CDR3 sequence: CSAPEGRIVVETQYF. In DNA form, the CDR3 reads TGCAGTGCTCCCGAGGGGCGAATCGTCGTAGAGACCCAGTACTTC.